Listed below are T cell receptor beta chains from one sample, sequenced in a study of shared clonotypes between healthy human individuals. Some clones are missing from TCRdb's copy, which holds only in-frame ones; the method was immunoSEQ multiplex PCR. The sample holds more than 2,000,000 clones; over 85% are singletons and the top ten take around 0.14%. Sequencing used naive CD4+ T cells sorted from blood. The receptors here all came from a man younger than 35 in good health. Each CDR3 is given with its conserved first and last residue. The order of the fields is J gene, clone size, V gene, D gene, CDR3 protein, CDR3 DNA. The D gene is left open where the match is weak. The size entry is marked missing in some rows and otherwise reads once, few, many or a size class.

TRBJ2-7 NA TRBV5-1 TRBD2 CASSLAAGGLYEQYF TGCGCCAGCAGCTTGGCGGCGGGAGGGCTTTACGAGCAGTACTTC
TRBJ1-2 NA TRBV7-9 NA CASSLGATYGYTF TGTGCCAGCAGCTTAGGGGCAACCTATGGCTACACCTTC
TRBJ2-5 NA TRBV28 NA CASSTIWGPQETQYF TGTGCCAGCAGCACAATTTGGGGGCCCCAAGAGACCCAGTACTTC
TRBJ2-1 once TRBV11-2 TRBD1 CASSLGQGNEQFF TGTGCCAGCAGCTTAGGACAGGGGAATGAGCAGTTCTTC
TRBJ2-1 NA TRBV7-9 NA CASSLFEHEQFF TGTGCCAGCAGCTTATTCGAGCATGAGCAGTTCTTC
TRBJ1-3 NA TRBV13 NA CASSPIAPGTSGNTIYF TGTGCCAGCAGCCCAATAGCCCCGGGCACCTCTGGAAACACCATATATTTT
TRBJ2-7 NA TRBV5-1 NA CASSLAGGGSYEQYF TGCGCCAGCAGCTTGGCCGGGGGCGGCTCCTACGAGCAGTACTTC
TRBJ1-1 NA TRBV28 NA CASRLNTEAFF TGTGCCAGCAGGCTGAACACTGAAGCTTTCTTT
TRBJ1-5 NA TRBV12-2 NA CASRLEEAAAGNQPQHF TGTGCAAGTCGCTTAGAAGAGGCGGCCGCGGGGAATCAGCCCCAGCATTTT
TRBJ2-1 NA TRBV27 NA CASSRQGGYYNEQFF TGTGCCAGCAGTCGACAGGGAGGATACTACAATGAGCAGTTCTTC
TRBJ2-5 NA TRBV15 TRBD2 CATSRSTKLAGNPGTQYF TGTGCCACCAGCAGATCCACCAAACTAGCGGGAAACCCAGGGACCCAGTACTTC
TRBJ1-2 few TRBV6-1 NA CASSQGNYGYTF TGTGCCAGCAGTCAGGGGAACTATGGCTACACCTTC
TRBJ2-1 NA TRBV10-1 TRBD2 CASSGTSVYNEQFF TGCGCCAGCAGTGGGACTAGCGTCTACAATGAGCAGTTCTTC
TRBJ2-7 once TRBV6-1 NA CASRRGQDYEQYF TGTGCCAGCCGGAGAGGGCAAGACTACGAGCAGTACTTC
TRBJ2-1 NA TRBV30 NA CARAPGSYNEQFF TGTGCCCGGGCGCCTGGCTCCTACAATGAGCAGTTCTTC
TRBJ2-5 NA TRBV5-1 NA CASSFGAAETQYF TGCGCCAGCAGCTTCGGGGCCGCGGAGACCCAGTACTTC
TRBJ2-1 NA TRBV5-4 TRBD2 CASIKTSGTGNEQFF TGTGCCAGCATCAAGACTAGCGGGACCGGTAATGAGCAGTTCTTC
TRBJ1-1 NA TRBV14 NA CASSQGPGRNTEAFF TGTGCCAGCAGCCAAGGCCCAGGGAGGAACACTGAAGCTTTCTTT
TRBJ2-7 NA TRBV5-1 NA CASTDLSGSYEQYF TGCGCCAGCACCGACCTTTCTGGCTCCTACGAGCAGTACTTC
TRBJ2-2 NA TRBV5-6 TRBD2 CASTPAGGNTGELFF TGTGCCAGCACCCCAGCGGGAGGAAACACCGGGGAGCTGTTTTTT
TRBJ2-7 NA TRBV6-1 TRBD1 CASSFDRGRNGEQYF TGTGCCAGCAGCTTTGACAGGGGGCGAAACGGCGAGCAGTACTTC
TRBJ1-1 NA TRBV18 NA CASSLRQNTEAFF TGTGCCAGCTCACTGCGGCAGAACACTGAAGCTTTCTTT
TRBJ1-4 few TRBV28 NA CASSKRLTNEKLFF TGTGCCAGCAGCAAGAGGTTAACTAATGAAAAACTGTTTTTT
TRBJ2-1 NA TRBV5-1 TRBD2 CASSLGTSGSRNEQFF TGCGCCAGCAGCTTGGGGACTAGCGGGAGTCGTAATGAGCAGTTCTTC
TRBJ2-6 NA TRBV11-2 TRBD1 CASSLAGQVLGANVLTF TGTGCCAGCAGCTTAGCGGGACAGGTCTTGGGGGCCAACGTCCTGACTTTC
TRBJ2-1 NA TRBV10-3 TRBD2 CAINTGLAGAEQFF TGTGCCATCAATACGGGACTAGCGGGAGCTGAGCAGTTCTTC
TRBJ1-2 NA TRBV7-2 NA CASSLDTLPLGGYTF TGTGCCAGCAGCTTAGATACGCTACCGTTGGGCGGCTACACCTTC
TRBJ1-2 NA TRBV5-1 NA CASSPTGLEGYTF TGCGCCAGCAGCCCAACCGGGCTCGAGGGCTACACCTTC